The present T cell receptor beta chain was sequenced within a study of blood T cell repertoires in COVID-19. Overall study: PBMCs, B-cell-depleted T cells, or T cells provided the cDNA or gDNA that made up the material.

Only in-frame clones appear in the TCRdb table, and some are missing; sequencing was by immunoSEQ multiplex PCR. The table records roughly 340,000 clones, 89% of them present only once. The CDR3 is 14 amino acids. The V gene's germline CDR1 is SGHRS and CDR2 YFSETQ. V shed 7 bases, J shed 3 bases, and the junction held 6 bases outside the gene matches. During active infection, Seattle patients enrolled and were then monitored through disease. This chain connects TRBV5-1 to TRBJ2-2; 7 bases line up with TRBD2. Sequences were obtained from peripheral blood. The sequence derives from a woman in her 30s with COVID-19, enrolled during active disease. CDR3 region: CASGPRGDTGELFF. The CDR3, as DNA: TGCGCCAGCGGCCCCCGGGGGGACACCGGGGAGCTGTTTTTT.